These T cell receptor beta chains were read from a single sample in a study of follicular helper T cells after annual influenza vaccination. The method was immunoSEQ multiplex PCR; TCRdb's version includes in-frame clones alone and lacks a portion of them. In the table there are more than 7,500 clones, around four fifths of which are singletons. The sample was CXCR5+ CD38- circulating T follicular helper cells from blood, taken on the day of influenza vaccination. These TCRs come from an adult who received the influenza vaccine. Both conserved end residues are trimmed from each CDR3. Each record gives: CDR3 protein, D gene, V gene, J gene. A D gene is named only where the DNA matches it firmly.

ASSPSQGGRRPQH	TRBD1	TRBV6-5	TRBJ1-5
ASSLATRGTQY	NA	TRBV11-2	TRBJ2-3
ASSYGEEQY	NA	TRBV11-2	TRBJ2-7
ASSQDWVKGNEQF	NA	TRBV4-2	TRBJ2-1
ASSPTSGSRNEQF	TRBD2	TRBV6-6	TRBJ2-1
ASTHRGDGYT	TRBD1	TRBV6-1	TRBJ1-2
ASSLQYQETQY	NA	TRBV5-4	TRBJ2-5
ASRIAGGYEQY	NA	TRBV6-5	TRBJ2-7
ASSPWGNEKLF	NA	TRBV5-1	TRBJ1-4
ASQWTGGRSHEQY	TRBD1	TRBV28	TRBJ2-7
ASSTWPANEQF	NA	TRBV7-3	TRBJ2-1
ASSRRGEGHEQY	NA	TRBV5-4	TRBJ2-7
ASSARTGGINIQY	TRBD1	TRBV10-1	TRBJ2-4
ASSSLAGGRDTQY	TRBD2	TRBV6-1	TRBJ2-3
ASSSGLAGSSTDTQY	TRBD2	TRBV7-6	TRBJ2-3
ASSETFYEQY	NA	TRBV2	TRBJ2-7
ASSVLSGVQETQY	NA	TRBV5-1	TRBJ2-5
AWSPEWRGATEAF	NA	TRBV30	TRBJ1-1
ASSLTSSTDTQY	NA	TRBV7-3	TRBJ2-3
ASSPTGGPYEQY	TRBD1	TRBV5-4	TRBJ2-7
SVLELWDILPPQTKNIQY	NA	TRBV29-1	TRBJ2-4
ASSENGLTGEKLF	NA	TRBV25-1	TRBJ1-4
SVGTGAYEQY	TRBD1	TRBV29-1	TRBJ2-7
ATSAGGKYTDTQY	TRBD2	TRBV15	TRBJ2-3
ASSLGQGDYGYT	TRBD1	TRBV18	TRBJ1-2
ASSADSGRNTEAF	NA	TRBV5-1	TRBJ1-1
ASSRRTGQNTEAF	TRBD1	TRBV11-2	TRBJ1-1
ASNSLPRLGVAGGHNEQF	TRBD2	TRBV7-8	TRBJ2-1
AWNRPDSYEQY	NA	TRBV30	TRBJ2-7
ASSFREGRNEQY	NA	TRBV7-8	TRBJ2-7
ASIDRGPGTEAF	TRBD1	TRBV6-6	TRBJ1-1
ASRGGQAGNTIY	NA	TRBV28	TRBJ1-3
ASSESGRDGRHEQF	NA	TRBV2	TRBJ2-1
ASSETRYGYT	NA	TRBV6-5	TRBJ1-2
ASSYSTSRRTEAF	NA	TRBV6-5	TRBJ1-1
ASLPGSNQPQH	NA	TRBV6-6	TRBJ1-5
ASSQKFNDGAAGVSYNEQF	NA	TRBV14	TRBJ2-1